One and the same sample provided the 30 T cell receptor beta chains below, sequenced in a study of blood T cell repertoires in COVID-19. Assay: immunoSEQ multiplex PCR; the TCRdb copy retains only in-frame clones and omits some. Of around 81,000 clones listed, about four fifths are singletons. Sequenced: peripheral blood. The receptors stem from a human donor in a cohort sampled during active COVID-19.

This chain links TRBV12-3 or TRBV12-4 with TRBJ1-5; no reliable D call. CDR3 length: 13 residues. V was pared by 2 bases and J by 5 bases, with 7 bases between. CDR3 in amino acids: CASSLSEDQPQHF. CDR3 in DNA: TGTGCCAGCAGTTTAAGCGAAGATCAGCCCCAGCATTTT.

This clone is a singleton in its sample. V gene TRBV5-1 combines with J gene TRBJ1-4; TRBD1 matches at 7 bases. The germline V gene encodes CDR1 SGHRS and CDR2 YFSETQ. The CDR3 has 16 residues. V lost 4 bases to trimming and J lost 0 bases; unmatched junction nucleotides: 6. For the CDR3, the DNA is TGCGCCAGCAGCACCCGACAGGGTGCAACTAATGAAAAACTGTTTTTT. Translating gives CASSTRQGATNEKLFF.

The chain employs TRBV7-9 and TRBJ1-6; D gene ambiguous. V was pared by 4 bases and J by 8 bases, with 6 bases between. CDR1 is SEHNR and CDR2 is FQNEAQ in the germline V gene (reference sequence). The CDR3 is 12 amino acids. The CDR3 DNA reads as TGTGCCAGCAGCTCCCTTTATTCACCCCTCCACTTT. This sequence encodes CASSSLYSPLHF.

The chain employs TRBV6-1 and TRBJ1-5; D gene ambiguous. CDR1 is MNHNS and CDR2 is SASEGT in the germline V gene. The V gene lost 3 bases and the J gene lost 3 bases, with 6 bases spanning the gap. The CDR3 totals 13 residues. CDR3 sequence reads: CASSERFNQPQHF. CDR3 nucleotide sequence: TGTGCCAGCAGTGAGCGGTTCAATCAGCCCCAGCATTTT.

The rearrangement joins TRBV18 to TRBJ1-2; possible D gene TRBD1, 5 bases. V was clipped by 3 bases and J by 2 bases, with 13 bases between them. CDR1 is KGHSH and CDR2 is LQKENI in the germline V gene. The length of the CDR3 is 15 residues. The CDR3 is CASSPAPGPNYGYTF. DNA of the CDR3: TGTGCCAGCTCACCGGCGCCAGGGCCAAACTATGGCTACACCTTC.

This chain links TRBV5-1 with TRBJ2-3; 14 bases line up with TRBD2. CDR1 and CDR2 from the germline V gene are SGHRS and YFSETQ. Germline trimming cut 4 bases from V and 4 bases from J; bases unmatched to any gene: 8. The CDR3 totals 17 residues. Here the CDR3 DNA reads TGCGCCAGCAGCATACGACTAGCGGGGGGGAGCGCAGATACGCAGTATTTT. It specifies CASSIRLAGGSADTQYF.

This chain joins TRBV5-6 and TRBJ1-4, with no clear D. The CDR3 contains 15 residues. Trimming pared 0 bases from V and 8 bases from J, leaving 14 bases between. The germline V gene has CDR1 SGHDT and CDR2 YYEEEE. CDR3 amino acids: CASSLGASGKEKLFF. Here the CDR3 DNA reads TGTGCCAGCAGCTTGGGGGCCTCCGGGAAGGAAAAACTGTTTTTT.

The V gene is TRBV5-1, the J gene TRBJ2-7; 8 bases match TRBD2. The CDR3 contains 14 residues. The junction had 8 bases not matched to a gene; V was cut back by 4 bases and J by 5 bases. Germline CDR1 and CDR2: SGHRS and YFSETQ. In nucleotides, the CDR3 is TGCGCCAGCAGCGCGGGGGGCTCGTATAACGAGCAGTACTTC. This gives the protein CASSAGGSYNEQYF.

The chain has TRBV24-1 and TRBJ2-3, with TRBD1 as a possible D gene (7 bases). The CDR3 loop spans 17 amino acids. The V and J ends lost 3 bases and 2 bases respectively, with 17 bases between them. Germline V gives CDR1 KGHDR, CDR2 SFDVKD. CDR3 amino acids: CATSDTSGDSHTDTQYF. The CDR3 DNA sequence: TGTGCCACCAGTGATACCTCGGGGGACAGCCACACAGATACGCAGTATTTT.

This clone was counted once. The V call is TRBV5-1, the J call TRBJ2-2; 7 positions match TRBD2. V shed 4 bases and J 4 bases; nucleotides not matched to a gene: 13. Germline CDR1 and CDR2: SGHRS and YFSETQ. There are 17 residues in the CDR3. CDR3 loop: CASSPSPGGSLTGELFF. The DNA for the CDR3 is TGCGCCAGCAGCCCATCCCCCGGGGGGAGTCTCACCGGGGAGCTGTTTTTT.

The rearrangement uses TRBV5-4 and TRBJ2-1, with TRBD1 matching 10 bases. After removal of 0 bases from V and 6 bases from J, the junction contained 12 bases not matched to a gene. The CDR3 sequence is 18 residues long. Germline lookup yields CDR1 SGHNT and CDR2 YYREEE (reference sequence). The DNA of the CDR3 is TGTGCCAGCAGCTTGGCCCAGGGGGACAGGGGCTATCGCAATGAGCAGTTCTTC. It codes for CASSLAQGDRGYRNEQFF.

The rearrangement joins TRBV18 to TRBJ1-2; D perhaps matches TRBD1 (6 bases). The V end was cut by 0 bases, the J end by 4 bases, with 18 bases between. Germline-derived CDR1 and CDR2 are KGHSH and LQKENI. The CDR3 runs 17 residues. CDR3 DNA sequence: TGTGCCAGCTCACCACCGGGAAGGTTGGGGGCCGGCTATGGCTACACCTTC. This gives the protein CASSPPGRLGAGYGYTF.

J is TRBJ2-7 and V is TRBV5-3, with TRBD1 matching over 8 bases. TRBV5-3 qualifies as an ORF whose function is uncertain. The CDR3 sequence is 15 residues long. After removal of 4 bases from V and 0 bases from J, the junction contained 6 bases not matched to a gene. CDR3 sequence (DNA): TGTGCCAGAAGCAGTTGGGACAGGACCTCCTACGAGCAGTACTTC. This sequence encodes CARSSWDRTSYEQYF.

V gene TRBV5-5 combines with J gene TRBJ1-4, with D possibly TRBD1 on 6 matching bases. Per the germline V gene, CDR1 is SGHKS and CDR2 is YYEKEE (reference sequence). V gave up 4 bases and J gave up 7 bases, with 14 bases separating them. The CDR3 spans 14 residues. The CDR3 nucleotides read TGTGCCAGCAGCCCGGACAGCTTAATTGAAAAACTGTTTTTT. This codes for CASSPDSLIEKLFF.

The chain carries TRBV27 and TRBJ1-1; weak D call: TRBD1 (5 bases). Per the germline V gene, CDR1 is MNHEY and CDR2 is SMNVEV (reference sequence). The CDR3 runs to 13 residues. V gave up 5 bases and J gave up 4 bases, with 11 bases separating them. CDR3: CASSLRVPTEAFF. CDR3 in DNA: TGTGCCAGCAGTCTCAGGGTACCCACTGAAGCTTTCTTT.

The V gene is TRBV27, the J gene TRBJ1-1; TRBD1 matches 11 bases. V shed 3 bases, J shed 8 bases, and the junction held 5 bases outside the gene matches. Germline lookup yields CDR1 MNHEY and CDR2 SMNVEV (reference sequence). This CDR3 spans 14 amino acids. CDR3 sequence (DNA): TGTGCCAGCAGTTTTCGCGGGACAGGGGGGGAAGCTTTCTTT. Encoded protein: CASSFRGTGGEAFF.

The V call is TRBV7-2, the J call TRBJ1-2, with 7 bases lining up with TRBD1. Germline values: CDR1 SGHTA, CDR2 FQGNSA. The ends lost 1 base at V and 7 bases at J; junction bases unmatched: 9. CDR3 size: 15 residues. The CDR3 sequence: CASSLVKTGPFGYTF. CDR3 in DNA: TGTGCCAGCAGCTTAGTTAAGACAGGGCCCTTTGGCTACACCTTC.

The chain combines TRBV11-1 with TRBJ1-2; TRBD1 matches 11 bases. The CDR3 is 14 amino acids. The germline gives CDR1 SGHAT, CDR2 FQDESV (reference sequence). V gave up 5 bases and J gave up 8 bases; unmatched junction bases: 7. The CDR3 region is CASSHGTGGAGYTF. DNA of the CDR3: TGTGCCAGCAGCCACGGGACAGGGGGAGCAGGCTACACCTTC.

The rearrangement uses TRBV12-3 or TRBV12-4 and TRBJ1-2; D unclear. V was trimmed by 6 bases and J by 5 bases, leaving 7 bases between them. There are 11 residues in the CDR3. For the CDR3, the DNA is TGTGCCAGCAGGTTCGGGTATGGCTACACCTTC. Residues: CASRFGYGYTF.

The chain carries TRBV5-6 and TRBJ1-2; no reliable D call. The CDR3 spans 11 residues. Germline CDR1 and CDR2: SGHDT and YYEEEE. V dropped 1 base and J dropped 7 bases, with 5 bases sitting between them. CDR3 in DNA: TGTGCCAGCAGCTTGCTCGGTGGCTACACCTTC. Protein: CASSLLGGYTF.

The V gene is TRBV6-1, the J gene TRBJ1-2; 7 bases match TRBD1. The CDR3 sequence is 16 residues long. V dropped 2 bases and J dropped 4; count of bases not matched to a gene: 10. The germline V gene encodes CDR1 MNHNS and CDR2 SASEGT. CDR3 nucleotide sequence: TGTGCCAGCAGTGAATTTAGTTGGTCAGGGGGCTATGGCTACACCTTC. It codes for CASSEFSWSGGYGYTF.

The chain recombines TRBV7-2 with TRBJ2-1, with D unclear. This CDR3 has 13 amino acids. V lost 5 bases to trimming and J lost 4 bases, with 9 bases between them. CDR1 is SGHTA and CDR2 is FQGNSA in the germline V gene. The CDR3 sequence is CASSARNYNEQFF. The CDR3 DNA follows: TGTGCCAGCAGCGCCAGGAATTACAATGAGCAGTTCTTC.

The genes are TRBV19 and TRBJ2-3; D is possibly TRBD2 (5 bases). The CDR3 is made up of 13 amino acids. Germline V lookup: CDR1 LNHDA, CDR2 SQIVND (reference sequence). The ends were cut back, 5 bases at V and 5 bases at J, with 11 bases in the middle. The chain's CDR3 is CASSVPGKDTQYF. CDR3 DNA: TGTGCCAGTAGTGTCCCGGGGAAAGATACGCAGTATTTT.

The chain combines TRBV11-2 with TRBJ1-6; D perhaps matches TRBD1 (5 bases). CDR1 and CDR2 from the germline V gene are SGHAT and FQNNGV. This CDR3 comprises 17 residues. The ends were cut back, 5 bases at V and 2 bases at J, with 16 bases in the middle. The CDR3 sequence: CASSRGGAATYNSPLHF. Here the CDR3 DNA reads TGTGCCAGCAGCCGCGGCGGGGCCGCGACCTATAATTCACCCCTCCACTTT.

The CDR3 DNA is TGTGCCAGCAGCCTCGCGAGGGCCAACACCGGGGAGCTGTTTTTT. It specifies CASSLARANTGELFF. The chain links TRBV14 to TRBJ2-2, with D possibly matching TRBD2 (5 bases). The CDR3 totals 15 residues. Germline V gene sequence: CDR1 SGHDN, CDR2 FVKESK. The V end lost 4 bases, the J end lost 2 bases, and 11 bases lay between the germline ends.

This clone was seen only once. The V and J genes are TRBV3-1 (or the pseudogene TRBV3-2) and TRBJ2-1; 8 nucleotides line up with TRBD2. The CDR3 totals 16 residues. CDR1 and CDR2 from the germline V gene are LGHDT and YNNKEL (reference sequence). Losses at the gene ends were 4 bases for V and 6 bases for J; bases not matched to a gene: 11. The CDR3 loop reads CASSLTGTRFGNEQFF. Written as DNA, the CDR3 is TGTGCCAGCAGCCTAACCGGGACTAGGTTTGGCAATGAGCAGTTCTTC.

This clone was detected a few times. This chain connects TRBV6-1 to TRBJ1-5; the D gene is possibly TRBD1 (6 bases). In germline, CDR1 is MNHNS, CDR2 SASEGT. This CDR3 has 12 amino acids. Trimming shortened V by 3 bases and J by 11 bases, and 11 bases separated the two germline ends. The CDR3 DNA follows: TGTGCCAGCAGTGAGGAACCAGGGGCCCAGCATTTT. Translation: CASSEEPGAQHF.

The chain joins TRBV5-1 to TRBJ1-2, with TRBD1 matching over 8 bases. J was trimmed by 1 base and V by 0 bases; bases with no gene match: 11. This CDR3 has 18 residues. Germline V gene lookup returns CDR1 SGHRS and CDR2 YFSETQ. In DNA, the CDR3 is TGCGCCAGCAGCTTGGTATCCCCCCAGGGGGCTTATAACTATGGCTACACCTTC. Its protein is CASSLVSPQGAYNYGYTF. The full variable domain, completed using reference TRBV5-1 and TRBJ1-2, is KAGVTQTPRYLIKTRGQQVTLSCSPISGHRSVSWYQQTPGQGLQFLFEYFSETQRNKGNFPGRFSGRQFSNSRSEMNVSTLELGDSALYLCASSLVSPQGAYNYGYTFGSGTRLTVV.

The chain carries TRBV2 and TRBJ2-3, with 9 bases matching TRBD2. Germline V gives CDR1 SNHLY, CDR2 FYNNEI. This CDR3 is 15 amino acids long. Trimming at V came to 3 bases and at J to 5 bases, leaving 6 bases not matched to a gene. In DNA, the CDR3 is TGTGCCAGCAGTGATCTTAGCGGGGGACGAGATACGCAGTATTTT. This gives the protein CASSDLSGGRDTQYF.

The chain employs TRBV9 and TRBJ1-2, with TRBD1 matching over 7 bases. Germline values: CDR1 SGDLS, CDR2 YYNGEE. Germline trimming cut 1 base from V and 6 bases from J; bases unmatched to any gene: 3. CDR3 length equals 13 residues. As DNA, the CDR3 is TGTGCCAGCAGCGTAAGGGGGCGCGATGGCTACACCTTC. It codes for CASSVRGRDGYTF.